The T cell receptor (beta chain) under discussion was sequenced for a study of T cell repertoires in cytomegalovirus infection. Study information: CMV infection and matching HLA type were both indicated by public TCR beta signatures. The study, taken as a whole, reports: The ex vivo response was dominated by HLA-C-restricted CMV-specific TCR beta clonotypes. The cumulative frequency of public TCR beta families distinguished individuals who carried CMV together with the relevant HLA.

There are a few counts of this clonotype. Antigen specificity is unknown. A single record per CDR3 protein comes from TCRdb applying MiXCR to the reads. The data hold some 680,000 distinct CDR3 sequences, with about a third observed a single time. The germline V and J ends were trimmed by 3 bases and 4 bases, with 10 bases remaining between them. Germline V lookup: CDR1 LNHNV, CDR2 YYDKDF (reference sequence). The CDR3 extends over 15 amino acids. The clonotype was recovered from a human donor in good health (CMV status not recorded). Some clones in this sample may be carry-over from other donors' samples. The sequenced material came from PBMCs. The gene calls are TRBV15 and TRBJ1-6, with D uncertain. The CDR3 region is CATSSPLDYNSPLHF. The CDR3 DNA follows: TGTGCCACCAGCAGCCCCCTGGATTATAATTCACCCCTCCACTTT. The full variable domain, with the rest looked up from reference TRBV15 and TRBJ1-6, is DAMVIQNPRYQVTQFGKPVTLSCSQTLNHNVMYWYQQKSSQAPKLLFHYYDKDFNNEADTPDNFQSRRPNTSFCFLDIRSPGLGDTAMYLCATSSPLDYNSPLHFGNGTRLTVT.